This T cell receptor beta chain was identified in a study of cytomegalovirus exposure and HLA in healthy donors (dated by TCRdb to the late 2010s). Regarding the research as a whole: An earlier analysis of about 530 of the donors reported 250 to 350 Gb of sequence data and 117 million unique TCR beta sequences obtained from approximately 180 million T cells. An earlier analysis of 587 of the donors applied high-throughput TCR beta sequencing to assess whether each TCR beta V gene segment acted as functional or pseudogenic. A later analysis re-examined previously published TCR beta repertoires from just over 650 donors and added high-resolution HLA genotyping to investigate patterns of TCR occurrence. An early release that covered some 640 HLA-typed donors contained around 300 gigabases of sequencing data and about 93 million unique TCR sequences. The number of donors typed differed by locus, with 629-630 for A, B, C, DRB1 and DQB1, roughly 520 for DQA1, 600 to 610 for DPA1, and some 440 for DPB1. In a later genetic analysis, genome-wide SNP genotypes for about 65% of the 666 donors were used, and that subset was treated as a discovery cohort. A handful of DR-DQ haplotypes were handled as single units for association and clustering because linkage in the cohort was strong. Along with the approximately 650-subject first cohort, a separate validation cohort of about 110 different subjects was used. To predict cytomegalovirus infection status, the study combined high-throughput TCR immunosequencing, statistical association of individual TCRs with disease status, and machine learning. Donor age, sex, ethnicity and CMV serostatus were compiled alongside the repertoire data. All discovery cohort repertoires had been generated using a single sequencing platform. The study aimed to test whether cataloging public T cell receptors could reveal signatures of past pathogen exposure. Among 300 to 450 genotyped donors of the cohort, an average of about 240,000 unique TCR beta nucleotide sequences were sequenced per donor, 15% to 20% of them non-productive. The genetic ancestry cluster associated with self-reported Caucasian donors included 80% to 90% of the roughly 400 genotyped donors. Rather than drawing on any new phenotypic data, the later analysis identified candidate immune exposures from TCR beta sequences and the way those sequences occurred across donors. Both class I and class II loci were covered by HLA typing, at four-digit resolution. The study profiled the T cell repertoires of approximately 700 subjects by immunosequencing and related them to cytomegalovirus serostatus.

The cohort comprised hundreds of healthy bone marrow donors. All cohort members were sampled while nominally healthy, although unrecorded immune exposures were likely present. The donor was CMV seronegative and was included in the group of 352 seronegative cohort members. A peripheral blood sample was provided by each donor, and peripheral blood mononuclear cells were used for TCR beta sequencing. The Qiagen DNeasy Blood Extraction Kit was used to extract genomic DNA from the blood cell samples. Including the terminal cysteine and phenylalanine, the CDR3 comprises 14 residues. Only the CDR3 DNA is retained, 42 bases long and in frame from the first base. CDR1 MNHNS and CDR2 SASEGT are derived from the germline V gene. V is clipped by 4 bases and J by 3 bases, and the sequence between their germline boundaries is 12 bases long. What the work shows at the level of the full study, not this receptor alone: Several of the top co-occurrence clusters appeared to be linked to parvovirus B19, influenza, CMV and Epstein-Barr virus, according to a later analysis. The classifier was reported to diagnose cytomegalovirus status with high specificity and sensitivity in both the original cohort and the validation cohort. In an earlier analysis of about 600 of the donors, most TCR beta V segments appeared in productive rearrangements about 90% or about 30% of the time, broadly matching IMGT annotations. In a later analysis, HLA-associated TCR beta chains were found to be more clonally expanded and to have lower generation probabilities than equally common non-associated chains. A cluster of highly shared sequence variants was judged likely to be a technical artifact of the sequencing pipeline. Some IMGT-functional V segments, including TRBV6-2 and TRBV6-3, could not be distinguished by the 87-base-pair reads and were therefore excluded. The presence/absence analyses assumed that sequencing depth was roughly uniform across donors, and that assumption may not be true. In a later analysis, TCR association rates were found to vary across HLA loci, with the most associated TCRs seen for DRB1 alleles and the fewest for HLA-C alleles. Immune exposure information for the cohort was limited to CMV serostatus. In a later analysis, most CMV-associated TCR beta chains were found to appear HLA-restricted, with HLA associations seemingly driven largely by CMV exposure. HLA typing was unavailable for some donors at each locus, so association tests used only the typed subset. Only TCR beta chains were sequenced in this cohort, and the absence of alpha or paired-chain data limited detectable features. The authors suggested that the approach could potentially be generalized to other disease states and immunological phenotypes. A further reported finding was that TCR beta sequences accurately predicted the HLA-A and HLA-B alleles for most subjects in the first cohort. According to a later genetic analysis, donors in an Asian-associated ancestry cluster had fewer N-insertions in productive TCRs than the approximately 630-donor mean. A total of roughly 160 TCR beta chains were listed by the study as associated with cytomegalovirus. Most TCR sequences were observed very rarely across donors, whereas some public TCRs were present in many individuals. Assigning TCR associations to individual alleles was difficult when HLA alleles, especially DR and DQ, strongly co-occurred. A later genetic analysis associated a missense DCLRE1C variant with V-gene and J-gene trimming of TCR beta chains, and an independent cohort replicated the association. A few of the identified cytomegalovirus-associated TCR beta chains were confirmed in vitro to be specific for cytomegalovirus antigens. Linkage disequilibrium might explain the correlated functional status among segregating V segments, but an unknown experimental factor could not be ruled out. The earlier analysis of 450 to 700 of the donors excluded seventeen rarely observed V segments, including chromosome 9 orphons, because counts were too low. At a false discovery rate of 0.05, a later analysis linked around 15,000 TCR beta sequences to specific HLA alleles.

Libraries were made using the immunoSEQ multiplex PCR assay. The multiplex PCR relied on a mix of 60 forward primers for TCR Vbeta segments and 13 reverse primers for TCR Jbeta segments. Amplification of the CDR3 region of rearranged TCR beta genes was performed with a multiplex PCR assay on genomic DNA. The amplified TCR beta libraries were sequenced on the Illumina HiSeq System as 87-base-pair reads. Turning to the authors' computational methods: Across the 500 to 700 repertoires, a later analysis counted around 80 million unique TCR beta chains, 9.5 million to 12 million of which were shared by at least two donors. To remove PCR and sequencing errors, raw reads were error-corrected and collapsed into unique sequences using a nearest-neighbor algorithm that merged closely related sequences. CDR3 sequences were aligned to IMGT reference sequences to assign V, D and J gene segments. Each retained sequence needed at least a six-nucleotide match to both a V gene segment and a J gene segment. A rearrangement counted as productive if the CDR3 had no stop codons and remained in frame with V and J, and every other rearrangement counted as non-productive. Following IMGT convention, CDR3 was defined as the stretch from the second conserved V-encoded cysteine up to the conserved J-encoded phenylalanine. The earlier analysis of 450 to 750 of the donors excluded any sequence lacking an unambiguous match to a single V gene segment. In an earlier analysis of approximately 550 of the donors, V segments were called functional above 56.7% productive rearrangements and were called segregating when the between-donor standard deviation exceeded 5%. To diagnose cytomegalovirus status from the catalog of TCR beta chain sequences, a statistical classification framework was built. V and J gene assignment, in a later analysis, came from comparing TCR nucleotide sequences with IMGT/GENE-DB human TR gene sequences. The TCRdist pipeline was used in a later analysis to assign CDR3 sequences and most-parsimonious VDJ recombination scenarios. In a later analysis, each TCR beta chain was defined by its CDR3 amino acid sequence together with its V-gene family, and reads lacking a unique V-gene family were excluded. To address suspected cross-contamination and a sequencing artifact, a later analysis removed 592 highly shared, low-generation-probability nucleotide sequences. In a later analysis, a clonal expansion index for each public chain was calculated from normalized within-repertoire ranks of inferred template counts. In a later analysis, generation probabilities were computed using a VDJ recombination model fitted to out-of-frame rearrangements, and the results were checked against IGoR. In a later analysis, TCR-TCR, TCR-HLA and TCR-CMV co-occurrence was scored with hypergeometric tests, and a repertoire-size bias correction was applied to TCR pairs. To estimate false discovery rates, a later analysis permuted the HLA or CMV assignments 20 times. In a later analysis, co-occurring TCRs were grouped with DBSCAN, and TCRdist sequence similarity was added when clustering was performed within HLA-allele-positive subsets. Co-occurrence clustering excluded repertoires with fewer than 30,000 or more than 120,000 public chains, plus five with anomalous nucleotide sharing. The table was pulled from immuneACCESS by TCRdb, which kept in-frame rearrangements only. Such tables lose some clones; where checked, under half of the loss comes from unresolved V genes, and the rest has no known cause. V, J and clone size are those of that table, while D and trimming were read from the DNA. Present in this sample are about 130,000 clones, roughly 80% of which were seen just once. The biggest ten clones account for approximately 1% of the sample.

This clone showed up just a few times. No cognate antigen has been identified for it. Base qualities are not at hand, and no much larger clone is one base apart. Sequences were obtained from PBMCs. This TCR came from a boy aged 5-17 years in good health and CMV-seronegative. The sequence links TRBV6-1 to TRBJ1-1; a tentative D match to TRBD1 spans 6 bases. This receptor carries the CDR3 CASSGWGRDTEAFF. The base sequence is TGTGCCAGCAGTGGCTGGGGGCGGGACACTGAAGCTTTCTTT.